These 14 T cell receptor beta chains were sequenced from one sample in a study of T cells after yellow fever vaccination. TCRdb re-called the 5' RACE reads with MiXCR, one entry per CDR3 protein. The data show a few hundred thousand distinct CDR3 sequences, with around 6.8% seen just once and roughly a sixth held by the top ten. This specimen consisted of PBMCs, obtained about 49 days after the first yellow fever vaccination. These TCRs come from a man younger than 30 who received the YFV17D yellow fever vaccine.

The chain couples TRBV3-1 to TRBJ1-6, with TRBD1 matching 8 bases. Germline values: CDR1 LGHDT, CDR2 YNNKEL (reference sequence). This CDR3 is 16 amino acids long. After removal of 4 bases from V and 9 bases from J, the junction contained 11 bases not matched to a gene. CDR3 residues: CASSLWGRGQSSPLHF. In nucleotides, the CDR3 is TGTGCCAGCAGCCTTTGGGGCAGGGGGCAAAGTTCACCCCTCCACTTT.

This clonotype was observed a few times. In nucleotides, the CDR3 is TGTGCCAGCAGCATTGGTGACAGGGGGCGACCCGGGGAGCTGTTTTTT. It is translated as CASSIGDRGRPGELFF. This chain uses TRBV21-1 with TRBJ2-2; the DNA was not compared with TRBD1, the D call given in the table. TRBV21-1 constitutes a pseudogene. The CDR3 is 16 residues long.

This clonotype occurred a few times. The chain links TRBV10-3 to TRBJ1-2; D is unclear. CDR3 length: 12 residues. Looked up from germline, CDR1 is ENHRY and CDR2 is SYGVKD. Trimming left V 11 bases short and J 4 bases short, with 14 bases between. CDR3 in DNA: TGTGCCGCCCGAGAGGGTTCCTATGGCTACACCTTC. It yields the protein CAAREGSYGYTF.

This clonotype was seen only a few times. This chain connects TRBV7-8 to TRBJ2-1; maybe TRBD2 (6 bases). The CDR3 has 14 amino acids. The germline V gene has CDR1 SGHVS and CDR2 FQNEAQ. The V end lost 1 base, the J end lost 6 bases, and 10 bases lay between the germline ends. CDR3 loop: CASSLGRRGNEQFF. The CDR3 DNA is TGTGCCAGCAGCTTAGGTAGGCGGGGCAATGAGCAGTTCTTC.

There are a few counts of this clonotype. The V call is TRBV30, the J call TRBJ2-2; 12 nucleotides align to TRBD2. Trimming cost V 4 bases and J 4 bases; bases outside gene matches: 4. Germline V gene sequence: CDR1 GTSNPN, CDR2 SVGIG (reference sequence). The CDR3 spans 15 residues. CDR3 region: CAWIGLAGLTGELFF. In nucleotides, the CDR3 is TGTGCCTGGATCGGACTAGCGGGGCTCACCGGGGAGCTGTTTTTT. The full variable domain, its missing parts supplied by reference TRBV30 and TRBJ2-2, is SQTIHQWPATLVQPVGSPLSLECTVEGTSNPNLYWYRQAAGRGLQLLFYSVGIGQISSEVPQNLSASRPQDRQFILSSKKLLLSDSGFYLCAWIGLAGLTGELFFGEGSRLTVL.

In this sample, this clonotype turned up a few times. V usage is TRBV7-8 and J usage is TRBJ1-2; D might be TRBD1 (6 bases). Trimming pared 6 bases from V and 9 bases from J, leaving 17 bases between. Germline V gene sequence: CDR1 SGHVS, CDR2 FQNEAQ. This CDR3 region has 13 residues. The CDR3 DNA follows: TGTGCCAGCAGTCCACAGGGAAGAGAGAGCTACACCTTC. Encoded protein: CASSPQGRESYTF.

This clonotype showed up just a few times. The rearrangement uses TRBV15 and TRBJ2-1; no clear D. Trimming cost V 2 bases and J 6 bases, with 8 bases left between them. This CDR3 spans 13 amino acids. The V gene's germline CDR1 is LNHNV and CDR2 YYDKDF (reference sequence). The DNA of the CDR3 is TGTGCCACCAGCAGATTAGGGCCCAATGAGCAGTTCTTC. Protein: CATSRLGPNEQFF. Complete variable domain (other parts from reference TRBV15 and TRBJ2-1): DAMVIQNPRYQVTQFGKPVTLSCSQTLNHNVMYWYQQKSSQAPKLLFHYYDKDFNNEADTPDNFQSRRPNTSFCFLDIRSPGLGDTAMYLCATSRLGPNEQFFGPGTRLTVL.

The chain employs TRBV5-1 and TRBJ2-7; a possible D gene is TRBD1 (6 bases). Germline V CDR1 and CDR2: SGHRS, YFSETQ. V dropped 2 bases and J dropped 2 bases, with 8 bases sitting between them. This CDR3 is built from 13 residues. The CDR3 reads CASSFGDTYEQYF. The DNA for the CDR3 is TGCGCCAGCAGCTTCGGGGACACCTACGAGCAGTACTTC.

There are a few counts of this clonotype. The CDR3 spells CASSEVLSGLAAPDTQYF. The CDR3 DNA is TGTGCCAGCAGTGAGGTCCTTTCGGGACTAGCGGCCCCAGATACGCAGTATTTT. V gene TRBV2 combines with J gene TRBJ2-3; 11 positions match TRBD2. After removal of 3 bases from V and 4 bases from J, the junction contained 12 bases not matched to a gene. CDR1 is SNHLY and CDR2 is FYNNEI in the germline V gene. The CDR3 consists of 18 residues.

This clonotype has a handful of counts. The chain has TRBV7-3 and TRBJ2-1; 7 bases match TRBD1. The germline V gene has CDR1 SGHTA and CDR2 FQGTGA. This CDR3 region has 15 residues. The junction had 7 bases not matched to a gene; V was cut back by 6 bases and J by 2 bases. The CDR3 DNA is TGTGCCAGCAGACGTGAAGGGGGCGCCTACAATGAGCAGTTCTTC. Amino acid sequence: CASRREGGAYNEQFF.

This chain joins TRBV7-9 and TRBJ2-3, with D perhaps TRBD2 (6 bases). The V and J ends lost 2 bases and 4 bases respectively, with 10 bases between them. The CDR3 loop spans 14 amino acids. Germline CDR1 and CDR2: SEHNR and FQNEAQ (reference sequence). CDR3 in amino acids: CASSLPAGSDTQYF. The DNA for the CDR3 is TGTGCCAGCAGCTTACCAGCGGGTTCAGATACGCAGTATTTT.

In its sample, this clonotype was seen many times. V usage is TRBV20-1 and J usage is TRBJ2-1; 7 positions agree with TRBD2. Germline V CDR1 and CDR2: DFQATT, SNEGSKA (reference sequence). The CDR3 contains 13 residues. V dropped 4 bases and J dropped 4; count of bases not matched to a gene: 4. The CDR3 is CSAMGGLYNEQFF. CDR3 in DNA: TGCAGTGCTATGGGAGGGCTATACAATGAGCAGTTCTTC.

This clonotype was seen more than once but under ten times. V and J are TRBV12-3 or TRBV12-4 and TRBJ1-2; 12 bases align to TRBD1. Trimming at V came to 6 bases and at J to 6 bases, leaving 14 bases not matched to a gene. The CDR3 loop spans 17 amino acids. The CDR3 loop is CASSPIPGTGGFNGYTF. CDR3 DNA sequence: TGTGCCAGCAGCCCTATCCCCGGGACAGGGGGCTTTAATGGCTACACCTTC.

This clonotype was seen only a few times. V usage is TRBV12-3 or TRBV12-4 and J usage is TRBJ2-5, with D possibly being TRBD1 (7 bases). This CDR3 has 14 residues. Trimming stripped 5 bases from V and 2 bases from J, with 12 bases between. CDR3 bases: TGTGCCAGCAGTATCCAGGGGGGACAAGAGACCCAGTACTTC. It is translated as CASSIQGGQETQYF.